These T cell receptor beta chains were read from a single sample in a study of tumor-infiltrating lymphocytes in primary liver carcinoma. In TCRdb, the multiplex PCR reads were re-called with MiXCR into one record per CDR3 protein. The table has nearly 50,000 distinct CDR3 sequences, 70% to 80% seen once; the top ten hold 25% to 30%. Sequencing was done on a sample of liver tumor tissue from sampling region 3. These receptors all come from a man between 35 and 55 years old with primary liver carcinoma and hepatitis B virus infection. The conserved cysteine and the conserved F or W are not part of the CDR3 here. The D gene is left open where the match is weak.

v_gene: TRBV6-5; d_gene: TRBD1; j_gene: TRBJ2-6; CDR3aa: ASSLWTGMETGANVLT
v_gene: TRBV29-1; d_gene: TRBD1; j_gene: TRBJ2-1; CDR3aa: SALRGTGNNDHF
v_gene: TRBV5-1; d_gene: .; j_gene: TRBJ1-3; CDR3aa: ASSLDPGGNTIY
v_gene: TRBV7-8; d_gene: .; j_gene: TRBJ2-1; CDR3aa: ATRRTPSSSYGEQS
v_gene: TRBV5-4; d_gene: .; j_gene: TRBJ2-6; CDR3aa: AGSFPSGRGPGANVLT
v_gene: TRBV6-2/TRBV6-3; d_gene: .; j_gene: TRBJ2-3; CDR3aa: ASSFDTSSTDTQY
v_gene: TRBV29-1; d_gene: .; j_gene: TRBJ2-5; CDR3aa: SVSAVQGTQY
v_gene: TRBV28; d_gene: TRBD2; j_gene: TRBJ2-2; CDR3aa: ASRWTSGSTGELF
v_gene: TRBV13; d_gene: .; j_gene: TRBJ2-7; CDR3aa: ASSLGRGQY
v_gene: TRBV11-1; d_gene: .; j_gene: TRBJ2-3; CDR3aa: ASSLQPINTDAQY
v_gene: TRBV6-6; d_gene: TRBD2; j_gene: TRBJ2-2; CDR3aa: TSSYPGGGELF
v_gene: TRBV29-1; d_gene: .; j_gene: TRBJ2-2; CDR3aa: NSIAGSGELF
v_gene: TRBV11-2; d_gene: TRBD2; j_gene: TRBJ2-7; CDR3aa: ASSLFVGPAGGGYEQY
v_gene: TRBV28; d_gene: .; j_gene: TRBJ2-7; CDR3aa: ASSSQMFSRWFEQY
v_gene: TRBV4-2; d_gene: .; j_gene: TRBJ2-5; CDR3aa: ASSQAEGLQETQC
v_gene: TRBV28; d_gene: TRBD2; j_gene: TRBJ2-2; CDR3aa: ASSRAGGSTGKLF
v_gene: TRBV11-2; d_gene: TRBD2; j_gene: TRBJ2-3; CDR3aa: ANRPPTSGSIDTQY
v_gene: TRBV7-8; d_gene: .; j_gene: TRBJ1-6; CDR3aa: ASSLLLDQNSPRH
v_gene: TRBV29-1; d_gene: TRBD2; j_gene: TRBJ2-1; CDR3aa: SIGNSGRIRCSYNGQF
v_gene: TRBV28; d_gene: TRBD2; j_gene: TRBJ2-1; CDR3aa: ANSLRYGLARVDEQF
v_gene: TRBV7-9; d_gene: .; j_gene: TRBJ2-2; CDR3aa: ACSSQGPAYPGELF
v_gene: TRBV6-5; d_gene: .; j_gene: TRBJ1-2; CDR3aa: ASGRQFYGYT
v_gene: TRBV6-2/TRBV6-3; d_gene: .; j_gene: TRBJ2-7; CDR3aa: ASSHDPYEQY
v_gene: TRBV28; d_gene: TRBD1; j_gene: TRBJ1-5; CDR3aa: ASSFADRLYSNQSQH
v_gene: TRBV29-1; d_gene: .; j_gene: TRBJ1-1; CDR3aa: SVAHHVNTEAF
v_gene: TRBV6-2/TRBV6-3; d_gene: .; j_gene: TRBJ2-3; CDR3aa: ANSSRSGSTDTQY
v_gene: TRBV7-8; d_gene: TRBD2; j_gene: TRBJ2-1; CDR3aa: ASSLHRSSGISSYNEQL
v_gene: TRBV6-5; d_gene: .; j_gene: TRBJ2-6; CDR3aa: ASSLLIGMKAGANVLT
v_gene: TRBV7-6; d_gene: TRBD1; j_gene: TRBJ2-1; CDR3aa: ASSPGTGVYNEQF
v_gene: TRBV4-1; d_gene: .; j_gene: TRBJ1-4; CDR3aa: ASRRIYGGPNEKLF
v_gene: TRBV7-9; d_gene: .; j_gene: TRBJ2-7; CDR3aa: ASSAILVQY
v_gene: TRBV7-9; d_gene: .; j_gene: TRBJ2-2; CDR3aa: ASSGSIRGPGELL
v_gene: TRBV30; d_gene: .; j_gene: TRBJ1-2; CDR3aa: AWSTGIPNYGYT
v_gene: TRBV12-3/TRBV12-4; d_gene: TRBD1; j_gene: TRBJ2-1; CDR3aa: ATSLPGTGLRGDQF
v_gene: TRBV30; d_gene: TRBD1; j_gene: TRBJ1-2; CDR3aa: AWSGQGWVYT
v_gene: TRBV6-1; d_gene: .; j_gene: TRBJ2-1; CDR3aa: ASTRLDEHF
v_gene: TRBV4-1; d_gene: .; j_gene: TRBJ2-1; CDR3aa: ASQERNEQF
v_gene: TRBV11-2; d_gene: .; j_gene: TRBJ1-1; CDR3aa: TSSLGGGTEAF
v_gene: TRBV14; d_gene: .; j_gene: TRBJ2-2; CDR3aa: TSRSARDTGELF
v_gene: TRBV4-1; d_gene: TRBD1; j_gene: TRBJ1-6; CDR3aa: TISQLGQGYNSPLH
v_gene: TRBV10-3; d_gene: .; j_gene: TRBJ2-5; CDR3aa: AISIGQETQY
v_gene: TRBV30; d_gene: .; j_gene: TRBJ1-1; CDR3aa: AWSVLILERGDEAF
v_gene: TRBV12-3/TRBV12-4; d_gene: .; j_gene: TRBJ2-1; CDR3aa: ASTPTRGNEQF
v_gene: TRBV6-5; d_gene: .; j_gene: TRBJ2-2; CDR3aa: ASSYSTKQGDSGELF
v_gene: TRBV6-5; d_gene: .; j_gene: TRBJ2-7; CDR3aa: GSSPWTGDRPYEQY
v_gene: TRBV6-6; d_gene: TRBD1; j_gene: TRBJ1-2; CDR3aa: ASSYETGGYT
v_gene: TRBV6-6; d_gene: .; j_gene: TRBJ2-7; CDR3aa: ASSYLGGLTGYEQY
v_gene: TRBV4-1; d_gene: TRBD2; j_gene: TRBJ2-1; CDR3aa: ASSQDPASGVPDEKF
v_gene: TRBV4-1; d_gene: .; j_gene: TRBJ2-7; CDR3aa: ASSQDFSRSSYDQY
v_gene: TRBV29-1; d_gene: .; j_gene: TRBJ2-5; CDR3aa: SVDGLQETQH
v_gene: TRBV29-1; d_gene: TRBD1; j_gene: TRBJ2-3; CDR3aa: SVGPVSGGTGTQY
v_gene: TRBV4-2; d_gene: .; j_gene: TRBJ2-6; CDR3aa: ASSPEGSHFGANVLT
v_gene: TRBV5-4; d_gene: .; j_gene: TRBJ1-5; CDR3aa: ASSLSPGNQPQH